This passage covers 12 T cell receptor beta chains from one sample sequenced in a study of cytomegalovirus exposure and HLA in healthy donors listed by TCRdb under 2017. The library relied on the immunoSEQ multiplex PCR assay. For the multiplex PCR, a mixture combining 60 forward primers for TCR Vbeta segments and 13 reverse primers for TCR Jbeta segments was used. What TCRdb holds here is the immuneACCESS table cut down to in-frame rearrangements. Part of the clones is not present; checked against another copy, under half of the missing clones reflect an unresolved V gene, and the others are unexplained. In all, the sample holds roughly 200,000 clones, and 65% to 80% of those were seen once. Clones ranked in the top ten supply about 4.6% of the sample. Sequenced material: PBMCs. These receptors all come from a woman in her 30s in good health and CMV-seropositive.

V and J are TRBV7-2 and TRBJ1-5; TRBD1 matches 7 bases. CDR3 length equals 13 residues. The trim removed 3 bases at V and 5 bases at J, leaving 1 base unmatched. CDR1 is SGHTA, CDR2 FQGNSA, per germline. CDR3 protein: CASSFDRDQPQHF. The CDR3 DNA sequence: TGTGCCAGCAGCTTCGACAGGGATCAGCCCCAGCATTTT. Variable domain in full (rest from reference TRBV7-2 and TRBJ1-5): GAGVSQSPSNKVTEKGKDVELRCDPISGHTALYWYRQSLGQGLEFLIYFQGNSAPDKSGLPSDRFSAERTGGSVSTLTIQRTQQEDSAVYLCASSFDRDQPQHFGDGTRLSIL.

V and J are TRBV18 and TRBJ1-5; a weak D match, TRBD1 (5 bases). Between the trimmed V and J ends, which lost 5 bases and 0 bases, there was a span of 11 bases. The CDR3 is 15 amino acids. The germline CDR1 and CDR2 sequences are KGHSH and LQKENI. CDR3 sequence (DNA): TGTGCCAGCTCATTATCGACAGATAGCAATCAGCCCCAGCATTTT. This gives the protein CASSLSTDSNQPQHF.

This clone has only one observation. The chain joins TRBV5-6 to TRBJ2-7, with a possible D match to TRBD1 (7 bases). The V gene lost 0 bases and the J gene lost 3 bases, with 16 bases spanning the gap. The CDR3 runs to 16 residues. Germline loops: CDR1 SGHDT, CDR2 YYEEEE. CDR3 protein: CASSLGGTAIDYEQYF. CDR3 coding DNA: TGTGCCAGCAGCTTGGGCGGGACAGCTATCGACTACGAGCAGTACTTC. Together with reference TRBV5-6 and TRBJ2-7, the CDR3 gives the full variable domain: DAGVTQSPTHLIKTRGQQVTLRCSPKSGHDTVSWYQQALGQGPQFIFQYYEEEERQRGNFPDRFSGHQFPNYSSELNVNALLLGDSALYLCASSLGGTAIDYEQYFGPGTRLTVT.

V is TRBV6-6 and J is TRBJ2-7; possibly TRBD2 for D (5 bases). Germline CDR1 and CDR2: MNHNY and SVGAGI (reference sequence). The CDR3 runs 15 residues. Trimming removed 4 bases at V and 5 bases at J, with 18 bases between. CDR3 residues: CASSFLAQRSHEQYF. Written as DNA, the CDR3 is TGTGCCAGCAGTTTCCTGGCACAGCGGTCCCACGAGCAGTACTTC.

This chain links TRBV6-5 with TRBJ1-4, with a tentative D call TRBD1 (6 bases). The CDR3 loop spans 13 amino acids. Germline CDR1 reads MNHEY; CDR2 reads SVGAGI. V lost 4 bases and J lost 4, with 7 bases in between. The CDR3 protein is CASSLQGNEKLFF. The CDR3 DNA is TGTGCCAGCAGTTTACAGGGTAATGAAAAACTGTTTTTT.

Here the CDR3 reads CASTPPGQGGETQYF. The CDR3 DNA reads as TGTGCCAGCACCCCCCCGGGACAGGGGGGTGAGACCCAGTACTTC. The rearrangement links TRBV9 to TRBJ2-5; TRBD1 aligns across 11 bases. Germline CDR1 SGDLS, CDR2 YYNGEE. J lost 5 bases, V lost 6 bases, and 9 bases had no gene match. The CDR3 consists of 15 residues. Full variable domain (rest looked up from reference TRBV9 and TRBJ2-5): DSGVTQTPKHLITATGQRVTLRCSPRSGDLSVYWYQQSLDQGLQFLIQYYNGEERAKGNILERFSAQQFPDLHSELNLSSLELGDSALYFCASTPPGQGGETQYFGPGTRLLVL.

This chain links TRBV7-9 with TRBJ1-4, with D possibly matching TRBD1 (5 bases). CDR1 is SEHNR and CDR2 is FQNEAQ in the germline V gene (reference sequence). CDR3 length: 16 residues. V lost 1 base and J lost 0, with 9 bases in between. Here the CDR3 reads CASSLVSGTTNEKLFF. The CDR3 DNA follows: TGTGCCAGCAGCTTAGTATCAGGGACAACTAATGAAAAACTGTTTTTT.

V gene TRBV27 combines with J gene TRBJ1-1, with D perhaps matching TRBD1 (5 bases). The germline V and J ends were trimmed by 8 bases and 6 bases, with 13 bases remaining between them. Germline lookup yields CDR1 MNHEY and CDR2 SMNVEV (reference sequence). This CDR3 spans 12 amino acids. The CDR3 sequence is CASADLGAEAFF. The CDR3 DNA is TGTGCCAGCGCGGACCTAGGGGCTGAAGCTTTCTTT.

The chain combines TRBV4-1 with TRBJ2-5; 8 bases match TRBD1. The end of the DNA aligns better with TRBJ2-7, so the J call may be wrong. Germline assignment: CDR1 MGHRA and CDR2 YSYEKL. The CDR3 is 14 residues long. The CDR3 region is CASSQDDRGYEQYF. CDR3 DNA sequence: TGCGCCAGCAGCCAAGATGACAGGGGCTACGAGCAGTACTTC.

This clone has just one count. J is TRBJ1-4 and V is TRBV12-5, with TRBD1 identical over 8 bases. V gave up 0 bases and J gave up 8 bases; unmatched junction bases: 8. From germline, CDR1 is LGHNT and CDR2 FRNRAP. The CDR3 spans 16 residues. CDR3 residues: CASGLVRQGPREKLFF. The CDR3 nucleotides read TGTGCTAGTGGTTTGGTACGACAGGGGCCTAGGGAAAAACTGTTTTTT.

The rearrangement uses TRBV10-3 and TRBJ2-7; TRBD1 aligns across 8 bases. V shed 3 bases and J 4 bases; nucleotides not matched to a gene: 11. This CDR3 comprises 16 residues. The V gene's germline CDR1 is ENHRY and CDR2 SYGVKD. As DNA, the CDR3 is TGTGCCATCAGTGAAGGGGGACCGGGACAGGCGTACGAGCAGTACTTC. Translation gives CAISEGGPGQAYEQYF.

This chain uses TRBV7-2 with TRBJ1-3, with a weak D call TRBD1 (6 bases). CDR1 SGHTA and CDR2 FQGNSA come from the germline V gene. Trimming took off 3 bases at V and 1 base at J, with 16 bases between the two ends. The CDR3 runs 17 residues. The CDR3 sequence is CASSFSGADHSGNTIYF. For the CDR3, the DNA is TGTGCCAGCAGCTTTTCAGGGGCAGATCATTCTGGAAACACCATATATTTT.